One and the same sample provided the 10 T cell receptor beta chains below, sequenced in a study of T cells in Graves' hyperthyroidism and ophthalmopathy. The TCR beta CDR3 regions underwent amplification using RNA transcripts as the source. First-round RT-PCR targeting the TCR CDR3 was performed with the HTBI primer set. MiXCR, run by TCRdb on the multiplex PCR reads, gives a single entry per CDR3 protein. This sample has about half a million distinct CDR3 sequences, with roughly 25% found just once. The sample taken for sequencing was blood. Receptors originate from a woman aged 30 to 39 with Graves' ophthalmopathy.

The CDR3 here is CAWAPGPNTEAFF. For the CDR3, the DNA is TGTGCCTGGGCCCCTGGACCGAACACTGAAGCTTTCTTT. V is TRBV30 and J is TRBJ1-1; D ambiguous. Per germline, CDR1 GTSNPN and CDR2 SVGIG (reference sequence). Trimming removed 5 bases at V and 1 base at J, with 11 bases between. This CDR3 is 13 amino acids long.

This clonotype was observed a few times. V is TRBV2 and J is TRBJ2-5; 7 nucleotides line up with TRBD2. Germline lookup yields CDR1 SNHLY and CDR2 FYNNEI. After removal of 3 bases from V and 3 bases from J, the junction contained 7 bases not matched to a gene. The CDR3 totals 15 residues. This CDR3 is CASSDPTSEEETQYF. In DNA form, the CDR3 reads TGTGCCAGCAGTGACCCAACTAGCGAAGAAGAGACCCAGTACTTC. The full variable domain, rest sourced from reference TRBV2 and TRBJ2-5, is EPEVTQTPSHQVTQMGQEVILRCVPISNHLYFYWYRQILGQKVEFLVSFYNNEISEKSEIFDDQFSVERPDGSNFTLKIRSTKLEDSAMYFCASSDPTSEEETQYFGPGTRLLVL.

This clonotype was counted ten times or more. The chain recombines TRBV18 with TRBJ1-5; D is unresolved. Germline values: CDR1 KGHSH, CDR2 LQKENI. V lost 2 bases to trimming and J lost 0 bases, with 5 bases between them. The CDR3 runs 14 residues. As DNA, the CDR3 is TGTGCCAGCTCACCAGGGGTTAGCAATCAGCCCCAGCATTTT. This sequence encodes CASSPGVSNQPQHF.

This clonotype showed up just once. The CDR3 DNA follows: TGTGCCAGCAATTCGAGGGGCGGGGGGAACACTGAAGCTTTCTTT. This sequence encodes CASNSRGGGNTEAFF. V usage is TRBV2 and J usage is TRBJ1-1; TRBD1 is a possible D gene (5 bases). The ends were cut back, 7 bases at V and 1 base at J, with 16 bases in the middle. This CDR3 has 15 residues. CDR1 and CDR2 from the germline V gene are SNHLY and FYNNEI.

The chain recombines TRBV15 with TRBJ1-2; D unclear. The ends were cut back, 0 bases at V and 4 bases at J, with 9 bases in the middle. The CDR3 has 14 amino acids. CDR1 and CDR2 (germline): LNHNV, YYDKDF (reference sequence). CDR3 DNA sequence: TGTGCCACCAGCAGAGATCTACGCGGCTATGGCTACACCTTC. Protein: CATSRDLRGYGYTF.

This clonotype appeared many times. The genes are TRBV6-1 and TRBJ2-2; maybe TRBD1 (6 bases). Germline V gives CDR1 MNHNS, CDR2 SASEGT. The length of the CDR3 is 12 residues. V dropped 6 bases and J dropped 16 bases, with 18 bases sitting between them. The CDR3 nucleotides are TGTGCCAGCAGAACAGGGTTTGAGAAAGAGTTTTTT. Its protein product is CASRTGFEKEFF.

This clonotype has a count of ten or more. The chain employs TRBV19 and TRBJ2-5; no clear D gene. CDR1 and CDR2 (germline): LNHDA, SQIVND (reference sequence). The CDR3 spans 15 residues. Trimming took 0 bases from V and 3 from J, leaving 11 bases between them. CDR3 sequence: CASSIDLSDEETQYF. The CDR3 nucleotides are TGTGCCAGTAGTATAGATCTTTCGGACGAAGAGACCCAGTACTTC.

V gene TRBV7-2 combines with J gene TRBJ2-5; D is undetermined. Per the germline V gene, CDR1 is SGHTA and CDR2 is FQGNSA. CDR3 length: 13 amino acids. The ends were cut back, 6 bases at V and 0 bases at J, with 8 bases in the middle. The CDR3 region is CASRSSNQETQYF. The CDR3 nucleotides are TGTGCCAGCAGAAGCAGCAACCAAGAGACCCAGTACTTC. The whole variable domain, filled in from reference TRBV7-2 and TRBJ2-5, reads GAGVSQSPSNKVTEKGKDVELRCDPISGHTALYWYRQSLGQGLEFLIYFQGNSAPDKSGLPSDRFSAERTGGSVSTLTIQRTQQEDSAVYLCASRSSNQETQYFGPGTRLLVL.

The sample holds many counts of this clonotype. This sequence joins TRBV12-3 or TRBV12-4 and TRBJ1-2, with D possibly being TRBD1 (5 bases). Trimming took 3 bases from V and 8 from J, leaving 13 bases between them. The CDR3 contains 13 residues. The CDR3 loop reads CASSFAGSFGYTF. In DNA form, the CDR3 reads TGTGCCAGCAGTTTCGCAGGGTCATTCGGCTACACCTTC.

The chain is built from TRBV2 and TRBJ1-1; the D gene is possibly TRBD1 (5 bases). The CDR3 spans 14 residues. V lost 2 bases and J lost 6, with 13 bases in between. Germline V lookup: CDR1 SNHLY, CDR2 FYNNEI. CDR3 in DNA: TGTGCCAGCAGTGAAACTCTAGGGGCAGCTGAAGCTTTCTTT. Translating it yields CASSETLGAAEAFF.